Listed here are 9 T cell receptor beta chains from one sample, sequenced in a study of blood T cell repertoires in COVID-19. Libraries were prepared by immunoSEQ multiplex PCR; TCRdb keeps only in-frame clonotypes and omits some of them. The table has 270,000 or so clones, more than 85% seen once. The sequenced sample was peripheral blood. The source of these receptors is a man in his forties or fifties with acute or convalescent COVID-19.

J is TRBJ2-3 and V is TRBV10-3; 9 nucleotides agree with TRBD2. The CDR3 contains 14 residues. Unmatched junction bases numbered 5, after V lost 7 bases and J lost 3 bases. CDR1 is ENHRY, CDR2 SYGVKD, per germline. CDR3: CAITGAGGTDTQYF. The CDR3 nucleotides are TGTGCCATCACGGGTGCGGGGGGGACAGATACGCAGTATTTT.

This CDR3 reads CASSSWAQDYEQYF. As DNA, the CDR3 is TGTGCCAGCAGCTCATGGGCACAGGACTACGAGCAGTACTTC. This rearrangement joins TRBV7-2 to TRBJ2-7, with D perhaps matching TRBD1 (5 bases). The germline V and J ends were trimmed by 4 bases and 3 bases, with 13 bases remaining between them. The CDR3 is 14 amino acids. Germline V gives CDR1 SGHTA, CDR2 FQGNSA.

CDR3 sequence reads: CASSSGLLGDEWQFF. Written as DNA, the CDR3 is TGTGCCAGCAGCTCGGGACTACTAGGGGATGAGTGGCAGTTCTTC. The chain uses TRBV11-2 and TRBJ2-1; 7 positions agree with TRBD2. The trim removed 4 bases at V and 12 bases at J, leaving 15 bases unmatched. The CDR3 is made up of 15 amino acids. In germline, CDR1 is SGHAT, CDR2 FQNNGV. The whole variable domain, remainder taken from reference TRBV11-2 and TRBJ2-1, is EAGVAQSPRYKIIEKRQSVAFWCNPISGHATLYWYQQILGQGPKLLIQFQNNGVVDDSQLPKDRFSAERLKGVDSTLKIQPAKLEDSAVYLCASSSGLLGDEWQFFGPGTRLTVL.

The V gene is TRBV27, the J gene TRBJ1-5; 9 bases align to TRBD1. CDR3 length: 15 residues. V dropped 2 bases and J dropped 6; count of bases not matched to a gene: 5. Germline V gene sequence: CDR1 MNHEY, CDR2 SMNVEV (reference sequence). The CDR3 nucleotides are TGTGCCAGCAGTTTAAGACAGGGGGGGGGTCAGCCCCAGCATTTT. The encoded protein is CASSLRQGGGQPQHF.

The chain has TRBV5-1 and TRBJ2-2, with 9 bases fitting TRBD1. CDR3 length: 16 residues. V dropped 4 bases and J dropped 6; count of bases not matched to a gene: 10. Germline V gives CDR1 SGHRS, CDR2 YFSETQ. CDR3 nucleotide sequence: TGCGCCAGCAGCCCTGGACAGGGGACGAGTTCCGGGGAGCTGTTTTTT. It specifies CASSPGQGTSSGELFF.

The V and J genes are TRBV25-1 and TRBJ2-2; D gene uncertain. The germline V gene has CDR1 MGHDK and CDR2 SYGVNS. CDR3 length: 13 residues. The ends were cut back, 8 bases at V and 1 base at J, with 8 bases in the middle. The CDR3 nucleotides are TGTGCCAGCGGGCAGGAGAACACCGGGGAGCTGTTTTTT. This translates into CASGQENTGELFF.

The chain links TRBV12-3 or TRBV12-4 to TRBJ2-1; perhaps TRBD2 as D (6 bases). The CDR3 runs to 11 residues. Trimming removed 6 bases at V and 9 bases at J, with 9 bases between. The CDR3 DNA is TGTGCCAGCAGGGGGGGTGTTGAGCAGTTCTTC. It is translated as CASRGGVEQFF.

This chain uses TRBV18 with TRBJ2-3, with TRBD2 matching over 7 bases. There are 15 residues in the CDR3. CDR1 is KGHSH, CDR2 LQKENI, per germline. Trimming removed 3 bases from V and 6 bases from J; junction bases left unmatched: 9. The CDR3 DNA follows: TGTGCCAGCTCACCGACCGGACTAGACGGGGATACGCAGTATTTT. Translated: CASSPTGLDGDTQYF.

The CDR3 DNA is TGTGCCAGCAGCATTCCCGGGGGCACTGAAGCTTTCTTT. Residues: CASSIPGGTEAFF. V usage is TRBV13 and J usage is TRBJ1-1, with D maybe TRBD1 (5 bases). CDR3 length equals 13 residues. Germline V gene lookup returns CDR1 PRHDT and CDR2 FYEKMQ (reference sequence). The V gene lost 5 bases and the J gene lost 4 bases, with 11 bases spanning the gap.